These T cell receptor beta chains were read from a single sample in a study of blood T cell repertoires in COVID-19. The repertoire was sequenced with immunoSEQ multiplex PCR; TCRdb's copy has only in-frame clones and lacks some. Of 250,000 or so clones in the sample, more than 65% were seen once. Source material: peripheral blood. Receptor source: a man aged 40-49 years who had recovered from COVID-19. CDR3s include the opening cysteine and the closing phenylalanine or tryptophan. Each record gives: J gene, clone size, D gene, V gene, CDR3 DNA, CDR3 protein. The D gene is left open where the match is weak. Some rows have no size entry. The others give once, few or many, or a class for an expanded clone.

j_call: TRBJ1-1; clone_size: once; d_call: NA; v_call: TRBV10-3; cdr3_nt: TGTGCCATCAGTGACAGGAACGGGGACACTGAAGCTTTCTTT; cdr3_aa: CAISDRNGDTEAFF
j_call: TRBJ2-1; clone_size: NA; d_call: NA; v_call: TRBV6-5; cdr3_nt: TGTGCCAGCAGGCTGATCAGGGGCAATGAGCAGTTCTTC; cdr3_aa: CASRLIRGNEQFF
j_call: TRBJ1-5; clone_size: NA; d_call: NA; v_call: TRBV6-5; cdr3_nt: TGTGCCAGCAGTCTCCACGGGGTGGATCAGCCCCAGCATTTT; cdr3_aa: CASSLHGVDQPQHF
j_call: TRBJ1-1; clone_size: NA; d_call: NA; v_call: TRBV11-3; cdr3_nt: TGTGCCAGCAGCCCCGGAGACGGGAGGCACACTGAAGCTTTCTTT; cdr3_aa: CASSPGDGRHTEAFF
j_call: TRBJ2-7; clone_size: NA; d_call: NA; v_call: TRBV11-2; cdr3_nt: TGTGCCAGCAGAAAGGCGATTGGACTCTACGAGCAGTACTTC; cdr3_aa: CASRKAIGLYEQYF
j_call: TRBJ2-1; clone_size: NA; d_call: NA; v_call: TRBV20-1; cdr3_nt: TGCAGTGCTAGTAGGGTACGAAGGGGTTTCGATGAGCAGTTCTTC; cdr3_aa: CSASRVRRGFDEQFF
j_call: TRBJ2-1; clone_size: NA; d_call: NA; v_call: TRBV5-1; cdr3_nt: TGCGCCAGCAGCCCGGCCGGGGGTCGGATTCTTGGGCAGTTCTTC; cdr3_aa: CASSPAGGRILGQFF
j_call: TRBJ2-7; clone_size: NA; d_call: TRBD2; v_call: TRBV30; cdr3_nt: TGTGCCTGGAGTAGGCCCCCGGGACTAGGGCAGACCGAGCAGTACTTC; cdr3_aa: CAWSRPPGLGQTEQYF
j_call: TRBJ1-5; clone_size: once; d_call: NA; v_call: TRBV12-2; cdr3_nt: TGTGCAAGTCGCTTAGCGCCACACTACCGGGTCGCTCAGCCCCAGCATTTT; cdr3_aa: CASRLAPHYRVAQPQHF
j_call: TRBJ1-4; clone_size: NA; d_call: TRBD1; v_call: TRBV19; cdr3_nt: TGTGCCAGTACCCGACCGGGACAGGGGTATGAAAAACTGTTTTTT; cdr3_aa: CASTRPGQGYEKLFF
j_call: TRBJ2-5; clone_size: NA; d_call: NA; v_call: TRBV29-1; cdr3_nt: TGCAGCGTTCTCGGGAACCAAGAGACCCAGTACTTC; cdr3_aa: CSVLGNQETQYF
j_call: TRBJ2-1; clone_size: once; d_call: NA; v_call: TRBV2; cdr3_nt: TGTGCCAGCAGTGCTTTTGCGGGGACCTACAATGAGCAGTTCTTC; cdr3_aa: CASSAFAGTYNEQFF
j_call: TRBJ1-4; clone_size: NA; d_call: TRBD1; v_call: TRBV7-2; cdr3_nt: TGTGCCAGCAGGATGGGACAGGGAGTTGAAAAACTGTTTTTT; cdr3_aa: CASRMGQGVEKLFF
j_call: TRBJ1-1; clone_size: NA; d_call: TRBD1; v_call: TRBV29-1; cdr3_nt: TGCAGCGTTTTGGGACAGTTGGGCACTGAAGCTTTCTTT; cdr3_aa: CSVLGQLGTEAFF
j_call: TRBJ1-5; clone_size: NA; d_call: TRBD1; v_call: TRBV9; cdr3_nt: TGTGCCAGCAGCGGAACAGGGGGCAATCAGCCCCAGCATTTT; cdr3_aa: CASSGTGGNQPQHF
j_call: TRBJ2-1; clone_size: NA; d_call: NA; v_call: TRBV21-1; cdr3_nt: TGTGCCAGCAGCCGCAGAGCGGGTCGGACCTACAATGAGCAGTTCTTC; cdr3_aa: CASSRRAGRTYNEQFF
j_call: TRBJ2-5; clone_size: NA; d_call: NA; v_call: TRBV24-1; cdr3_nt: TGTGCCACCAGTGATCCCCGGGTGGGAGAGGAGACCCAGTACTTC; cdr3_aa: CATSDPRVGEETQYF
j_call: TRBJ2-7; clone_size: NA; d_call: TRBD1; v_call: TRBV6-6; cdr3_nt: TGTGCCAGCAGACCAGGACAGGGGTTCAACGAGCAGTACTTC; cdr3_aa: CASRPGQGFNEQYF
j_call: TRBJ1-5; clone_size: NA; d_call: NA; v_call: TRBV30; cdr3_nt: TGTGCCTGGAGTGTAATTGGTGGCCGTCAGCCCCAGCATTTT; cdr3_aa: CAWSVIGGRQPQHF
j_call: TRBJ1-2; clone_size: few; d_call: NA; v_call: TRBV7-9; cdr3_nt: TGTGCCAGCAGCCCCAGGCGACAGGACTATGGCTACACCTTC; cdr3_aa: CASSPRRQDYGYTF
j_call: TRBJ2-1; clone_size: NA; d_call: TRBD1; v_call: TRBV10-1; cdr3_nt: TGCGCCAGCGCCGGGACAGCCTACAATGAGCAGTTCTTC; cdr3_aa: CASAGTAYNEQFF
j_call: TRBJ1-1; clone_size: NA; d_call: NA; v_call: TRBV5-1; cdr3_nt: TGCGCCAGCAGCTTGGTGAACAGCCTGAGCACTGAAGCTTTCTTT; cdr3_aa: CASSLVNSLSTEAFF
j_call: TRBJ2-5; clone_size: NA; d_call: TRBD2; v_call: TRBV5-1; cdr3_nt: TGCGCCAGCAGCGGGCGGCGGGGGGCCAGGGAGACCCAGTACTTC; cdr3_aa: CASSGRRGARETQYF
j_call: TRBJ2-7; clone_size: NA; d_call: TRBD2; v_call: TRBV7-8; cdr3_nt: TGTGCCAGCAGCTTAAGGCGGACTAGCCCCACCGAGCAGTACTTC; cdr3_aa: CASSLRRTSPTEQYF
j_call: TRBJ1-3; clone_size: NA; d_call: NA; v_call: TRBV27; cdr3_nt: TGTGCCAGTTCCGACGGTAGGGGAAACTCTGGAAACACCATATATTTT; cdr3_aa: CASSDGRGNSGNTIYF
j_call: TRBJ2-1; clone_size: NA; d_call: NA; v_call: TRBV5-1; cdr3_nt: TGCGCCAGCAGCTTCGTCCCAGCAGGACTGGGGGCGAGCTCCTACAATGAGCAGTTCTTC; cdr3_aa: CASSFVPAGLGASSYNEQFF
j_call: TRBJ1-4; clone_size: NA; d_call: NA; v_call: TRBV23-1; cdr3_nt: TGCGCCAGCAGTGAACGCGGGCCCACCACTAATGAAAAACTGTTTTTT; cdr3_aa: CASSERGPTTNEKLFF
j_call: TRBJ2-1; clone_size: once; d_call: TRBD2; v_call: TRBV11-2; cdr3_nt: TGTGCCAGCAGCTTCGCTAGCGGGAGCGTATACAATGAGCAGTTCTTC; cdr3_aa: CASSFASGSVYNEQFF
j_call: TRBJ1-2; clone_size: NA; d_call: NA; v_call: TRBV6-5; cdr3_nt: TGTGCCAGCAGTCGGGGAGGGTTGTTTGATGGCTACACCTTC; cdr3_aa: CASSRGGLFDGYTF
j_call: TRBJ2-7; clone_size: many; d_call: TRBD2; v_call: TRBV6-2/TRBV6-3; cdr3_nt: TGTGCCAGCAGTTACAACGAGGGGGGACTAGCCTACGAGCAGTACTTC; cdr3_aa: CASSYNEGGLAYEQYF
j_call: TRBJ1-3; clone_size: NA; d_call: TRBD1; v_call: TRBV18; cdr3_nt: TGTGCCAGCTCAGTGGACAGGAATGGAAACACCATATATTTT; cdr3_aa: CASSVDRNGNTIYF
j_call: TRBJ1-5; clone_size: once; d_call: NA; v_call: TRBV6-2/TRBV6-3; cdr3_nt: TGTGCCAGCAGTTCCACAAATAGCAATCAGCCCCAGCATTTT; cdr3_aa: CASSSTNSNQPQHF
j_call: TRBJ1-2; clone_size: NA; d_call: NA; v_call: TRBV21-1; cdr3_nt: TGTGCCAGCAGCAAAGGGGGACAGGCCTCTAACTATGGCTACACCTTC; cdr3_aa: CASSKGGQASNYGYTF
j_call: TRBJ2-6; clone_size: NA; d_call: NA; v_call: TRBV18; cdr3_nt: TGTGCCAGCTCACCACCTACAGGGTTGGGGGCCAACGTCCTGACTTTC; cdr3_aa: CASSPPTGLGANVLTF
j_call: TRBJ2-1; clone_size: NA; d_call: NA; v_call: TRBV6-2/TRBV6-3; cdr3_nt: TGTGCCAGCAGTTATAGCGGCGAGTTTCAGGAGCAGTTCTTC; cdr3_aa: CASSYSGEFQEQFF
j_call: TRBJ1-2; clone_size: NA; d_call: NA; v_call: TRBV29-1; cdr3_nt: TGCAGCGTTGAAGTTTATCGGAACTATGGCTACACCTTC; cdr3_aa: CSVEVYRNYGYTF